Listed below are T cell receptor beta chains from one sample, sequenced in a study of T cell responses to AZD1222 COVID-19 vaccine. Clones were sequenced by immunoSEQ multiplex PCR, and TCRdb holds only the in-frame ones, with some missing. The sample holds about 150,000 clones, around 83% seen once. This specimen was peripheral blood, taken on day 0 of MenACWY control vaccination. The receptors were sampled from an adult in good health. CDR3s include the opening cysteine and the closing phenylalanine or tryptophan. The order of the fields is D gene, V gene, clone size, J gene, CDR3 protein, CDR3 DNA. The D gene is left open where the match is weak. The size entry is marked missing in some rows and otherwise reads once, few, many or a size class.

D gene: -
V gene: TRBV7-3
clone size: -
J gene: TRBJ2-3
CDR3 protein: CASSLGGGPTDTQYF
CDR3 DNA: TGTGCCAGCAGCTTGGGAGGGGGGCCCACAGATACGCAGTATTTT

D gene: TRBD1
V gene: TRBV5-1
clone size: once
J gene: TRBJ2-1
CDR3 protein: CASSFGQEPSGEQFF
CDR3 DNA: TGCGCCAGCAGCTTCGGACAGGAGCCCTCGGGTGAGCAGTTCTTC

D gene: -
V gene: TRBV3-1/TRBV3-2
clone size: -
J gene: TRBJ1-6
CDR3 protein: CASSQVGSNSPLHF
CDR3 DNA: TGTGCCAGCAGCCAAGTAGGCAGTAATTCACCCCTCCACTTT

D gene: -
V gene: TRBV19
clone size: -
J gene: TRBJ1-5
CDR3 protein: CASSRVSLLGAQPQHF
CDR3 DNA: TGTGCCAGTAGTCGGGTATCGCTTCTGGGAGCTCAGCCCCAGCATTTT

D gene: -
V gene: TRBV12-3/TRBV12-4
clone size: -
J gene: TRBJ2-1
CDR3 protein: CASSFVGLEQFF
CDR3 DNA: TGTGCCAGCAGTTTTGTGGGGCTAGAGCAGTTCTTC

D gene: TRBD1
V gene: TRBV28
clone size: -
J gene: TRBJ1-4
CDR3 protein: CASSTLGQGIGKEKLFF
CDR3 DNA: TGTGCCAGCAGTACCTTGGGACAGGGAATAGGGAAAGAAAAACTGTTTTTT

D gene: TRBD2
V gene: TRBV2
clone size: -
J gene: TRBJ2-1
CDR3 protein: CASSEPGTSGTNQDEQFF
CDR3 DNA: TGTGCCAGCAGTGAGCCCGGGACTAGCGGGACGAATCAGGACGAGCAGTTCTTC

D gene: TRBD2
V gene: TRBV27
clone size: -
J gene: TRBJ2-3
CDR3 protein: CASSFDPSGGLSTDTQYF
CDR3 DNA: TGTGCCAGCAGTTTTGACCCTAGCGGGGGGCTATCCACAGATACGCAGTATTTT

D gene: -
V gene: TRBV13
clone size: -
J gene: TRBJ2-1
CDR3 protein: CASSPESGSSYNEQFF
CDR3 DNA: TGTGCCAGCAGCCCCGAGTCGGGGAGCTCCTACAATGAGCAGTTCTTC

D gene: TRBD1
V gene: TRBV6-5
clone size: -
J gene: TRBJ1-1
CDR3 protein: CASSSRTGGAFF
CDR3 DNA: TGTGCCAGCAGTTCTCGGACAGGAGGAGCTTTCTTT

D gene: -
V gene: TRBV9
clone size: once
J gene: TRBJ1-2
CDR3 protein: CASSVAQGHYGYTF
CDR3 DNA: TGTGCCAGCAGCGTAGCGCAGGGACACTATGGCTACACCTTC

D gene: TRBD1
V gene: TRBV28
clone size: few
J gene: TRBJ1-2
CDR3 protein: CASSRGTANYGYTF
CDR3 DNA: TGTGCCAGCAGTCGCGGGACAGCTAACTATGGCTACACCTTC

D gene: -
V gene: TRBV28
clone size: -
J gene: TRBJ1-1
CDR3 protein: CASSFTRSTEAFF
CDR3 DNA: TGTGCCAGCAGTTTTACTCGGAGCACTGAAGCTTTCTTT

D gene: TRBD1
V gene: TRBV2
clone size: -
J gene: TRBJ1-1
CDR3 protein: CASTRTGVRTEAFF
CDR3 DNA: TGTGCCAGCACGAGAACAGGGGTTCGCACTGAAGCTTTCTTT

D gene: -
V gene: TRBV7-2
clone size: -
J gene: TRBJ1-2
CDR3 protein: CASSTPTAAGLRYTF
CDR3 DNA: TGTGCCAGCAGCACGCCGACAGCCGCGGGGTTGCGTTACACCTTC

D gene: -
V gene: TRBV4-1
clone size: -
J gene: TRBJ1-4
CDR3 protein: CASSQDRTNEKLFF
CDR3 DNA: TGCGCCAGCAGCCAAGATAGAACTAATGAAAAACTGTTTTTT

D gene: -
V gene: TRBV6-5
clone size: once
J gene: TRBJ2-2
CDR3 protein: CASAKGGINTGELFF
CDR3 DNA: TGTGCTTCGGCTAAGGGGGGTATAAACACCGGGGAGCTGTTTTTT

D gene: TRBD1
V gene: TRBV19
clone size: -
J gene: TRBJ1-2
CDR3 protein: CASRDRGYYGYTF
CDR3 DNA: TGTGCCAGTCGGGACAGGGGGTACTATGGCTACACCTTC

D gene: -
V gene: TRBV6-2/TRBV6-3
clone size: -
J gene: TRBJ2-3
CDR3 protein: CASSSPATDTQYF
CDR3 DNA: TGTGCCAGCAGCTCCCCCGCTACAGATACGCAGTATTTT

D gene: -
V gene: TRBV2
clone size: few
J gene: TRBJ1-2
CDR3 protein: CASITRGYGYTF
CDR3 DNA: TGTGCCAGCATTACACGGGGCTATGGCTACACCTTC

D gene: -
V gene: TRBV7-9
clone size: -
J gene: TRBJ2-3
CDR3 protein: CASSLASSADTQYF
CDR3 DNA: TGTGCCAGCAGCTTAGCATCCAGCGCCGATACGCAGTATTTT

D gene: -
V gene: TRBV28
clone size: -
J gene: TRBJ1-5
CDR3 protein: CASSLDRNQPQHF
CDR3 DNA: TGTGCCAGCAGTCTGGACAGAAATCAGCCCCAGCATTTT

D gene: -
V gene: TRBV9
clone size: -
J gene: TRBJ1-2
CDR3 protein: CASSVGGPGGGYGYTF
CDR3 DNA: TGTGCCAGCAGCGTAGGGGGCCCGGGGGGCGGATATGGCTACACCTTC

D gene: -
V gene: TRBV28
clone size: -
J gene: TRBJ1-5
CDR3 protein: CATFRDFDQPQHF
CDR3 DNA: TGTGCCACCTTCAGGGACTTCGATCAGCCCCAGCATTTT

D gene: -
V gene: TRBV20-1
clone size: few
J gene: TRBJ2-5
CDR3 protein: CSARRETQYF
CDR3 DNA: TGCAGTGCTAGGAGGGAGACCCAGTACTTC

D gene: TRBD1
V gene: TRBV3-1/TRBV3-2
clone size: -
J gene: TRBJ2-1
CDR3 protein: CASNPATGDRSEQFF
CDR3 DNA: TGTGCCAGCAACCCGGCGACAGGGGACCGGAGTGAGCAGTTCTTC

D gene: TRBD1
V gene: TRBV2
clone size: -
J gene: TRBJ1-4
CDR3 protein: CASSSDRGRKEKLFF
CDR3 DNA: TGTGCCAGCAGCTCGGACAGGGGGCGTAAGGAAAAACTGTTTTTT

D gene: TRBD1
V gene: TRBV12-5
clone size: -
J gene: TRBJ2-4
CDR3 protein: CAGRSPDRETKNIQYF
CDR3 DNA: TGTGCTGGGAGGTCACCGGACAGGGAAACCAAAAACATTCAGTACTTC

D gene: -
V gene: TRBV9
clone size: -
J gene: TRBJ2-5
CDR3 protein: CASSSSGTQYF
CDR3 DNA: TGTGCCAGCAGCTCTAGTGGGACCCAGTACTTC

D gene: -
V gene: TRBV28
clone size: once
J gene: TRBJ1-2
CDR3 protein: CASGINYGYTF
CDR3 DNA: TGTGCCAGCGGGATTAACTATGGCTACACCTTC

D gene: TRBD2
V gene: TRBV9
clone size: -
J gene: TRBJ2-2
CDR3 protein: CASSTRLAGAGELFF
CDR3 DNA: TGTGCCAGCAGCACCAGACTAGCGGGGGCCGGGGAGCTGTTTTTT

D gene: -
V gene: TRBV13
clone size: -
J gene: TRBJ1-2
CDR3 protein: CASSLGRALYGYTF
CDR3 DNA: TGTGCCAGCAGCTTGGGCAGGGCGTTATATGGCTACACCTTC

D gene: TRBD1
V gene: TRBV5-5
clone size: once
J gene: TRBJ2-2
CDR3 protein: CASSFPGQGGTGELFF
CDR3 DNA: TGTGCCAGCAGCTTTCCGGGACAGGGGGGCACCGGGGAGCTGTTTTTT

D gene: -
V gene: TRBV19
clone size: -
J gene: TRBJ1-1
CDR3 protein: CASSKRQDGLNTEAFF
CDR3 DNA: TGTGCCAGTAGTAAACGACAGGACGGACTGAACACTGAAGCTTTCTTT

D gene: -
V gene: TRBV7-9
clone size: -
J gene: TRBJ2-1
CDR3 protein: CASSTPWGEQFF
CDR3 DNA: TGTGCCAGCAGCACCCCCTGGGGTGAGCAGTTCTTC